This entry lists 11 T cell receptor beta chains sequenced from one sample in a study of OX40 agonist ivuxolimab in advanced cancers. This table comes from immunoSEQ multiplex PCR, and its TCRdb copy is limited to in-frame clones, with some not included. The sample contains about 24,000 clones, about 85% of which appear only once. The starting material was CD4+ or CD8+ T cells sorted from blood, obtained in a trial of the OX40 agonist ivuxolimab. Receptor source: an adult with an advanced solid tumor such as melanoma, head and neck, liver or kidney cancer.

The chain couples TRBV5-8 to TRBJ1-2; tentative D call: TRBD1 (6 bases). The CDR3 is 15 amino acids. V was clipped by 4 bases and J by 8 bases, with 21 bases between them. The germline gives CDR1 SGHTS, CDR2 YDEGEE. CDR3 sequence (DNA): TGTGCCAGCAGCACCGGGACAAACGCCCTGCGAGGCTACACCTTC. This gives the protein CASSTGTNALRGYTF.

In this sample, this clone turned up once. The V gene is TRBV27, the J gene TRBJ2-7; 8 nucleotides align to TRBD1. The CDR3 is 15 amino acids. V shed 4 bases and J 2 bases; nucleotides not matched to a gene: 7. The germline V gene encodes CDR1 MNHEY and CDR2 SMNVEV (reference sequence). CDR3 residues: CASSSRTGLTYEQYF. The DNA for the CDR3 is TGTGCCAGCAGTTCCCGGACAGGGCTGACCTACGAGCAGTACTTC.

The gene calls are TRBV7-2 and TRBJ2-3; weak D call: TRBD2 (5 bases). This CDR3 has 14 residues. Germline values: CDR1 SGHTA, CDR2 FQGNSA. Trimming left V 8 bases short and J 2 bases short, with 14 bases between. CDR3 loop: CASLATRSTDTQYF. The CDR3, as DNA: TGTGCCAGCTTGGCTACTAGGTCCACAGATACGCAGTATTTT.

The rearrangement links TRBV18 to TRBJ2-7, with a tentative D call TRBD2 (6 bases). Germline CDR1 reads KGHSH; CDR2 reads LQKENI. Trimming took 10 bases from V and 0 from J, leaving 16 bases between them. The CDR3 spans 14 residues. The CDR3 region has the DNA TGTGCCACCTCCGGGGGTGGGGCCTCCTACGAGCAGTACTTC. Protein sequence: CATSGGGASYEQYF.

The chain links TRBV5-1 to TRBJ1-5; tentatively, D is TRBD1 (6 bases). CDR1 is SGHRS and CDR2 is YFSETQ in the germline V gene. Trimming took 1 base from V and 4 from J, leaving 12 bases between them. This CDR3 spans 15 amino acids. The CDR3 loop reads CASSLLGGQNQPQHF. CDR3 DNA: TGCGCCAGCAGCTTGTTGGGGGGGCAAAATCAGCCCCAGCATTTT.

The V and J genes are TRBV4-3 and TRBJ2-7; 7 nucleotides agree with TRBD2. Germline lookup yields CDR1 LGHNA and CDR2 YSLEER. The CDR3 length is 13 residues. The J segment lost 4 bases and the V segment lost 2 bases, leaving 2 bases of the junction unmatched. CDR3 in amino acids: CASSQTGGYEQYF. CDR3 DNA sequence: TGCGCCAGCAGCCAAACGGGAGGATACGAGCAGTACTTC.

CDR3 region: CASSFSPVETQYF. The CDR3 nucleotides are TGTGCCAGCAGCTTTAGCCCTGTAGAGACCCAGTACTTC. V usage is TRBV5-4 and J usage is TRBJ2-5; D is unclear. Germline assignment: CDR1 SGHNT and CDR2 YYREEE (reference sequence). V shed 2 bases and J shed 4 bases, with 9 bases lying between them. CDR3 length: 13 amino acids. Full variable domain (outside the CDR3, taken from reference TRBV5-4 and TRBJ2-5): ETGVTQSPTHLIKTRGQQVTLRCSSQSGHNTVSWYQQALGQGPQFIFQYYREEENGRGNFPPRFSGLQFPNYSSELNVNALELDDSALYLCASSFSPVETQYFGPGTRLLVL.

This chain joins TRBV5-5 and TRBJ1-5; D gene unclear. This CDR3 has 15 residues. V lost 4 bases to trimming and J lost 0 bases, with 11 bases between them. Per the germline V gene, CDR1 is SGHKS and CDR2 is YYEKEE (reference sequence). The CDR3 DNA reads TGTGCCAGCAGCCCGCACGGGGATAGCAATCAGCCCCAGCATTTT. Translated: CASSPHGDSNQPQHF.

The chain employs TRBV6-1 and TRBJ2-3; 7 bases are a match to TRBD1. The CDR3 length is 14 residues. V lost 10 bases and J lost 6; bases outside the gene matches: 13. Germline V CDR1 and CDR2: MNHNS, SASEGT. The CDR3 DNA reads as TGTGCCACCCGCGACAGGGTGGCAAGCGATACGCAGTATTTT. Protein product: CATRDRVASDTQYF.

CDR3 bases: TGTGCCAGCAGCCTCGACAGCCCGAATACGCAGTATTTT. This encodes CASSLDSPNTQYF. The genes are TRBV5-6 and TRBJ2-3; possibly TRBD1 for D (5 bases). Trimming took off 4 bases at V and 7 bases at J, with 13 bases between the two ends. Germline CDR1 reads SGHDT; CDR2 reads YYEEEE. The CDR3 covers 13 residues. Full variable domain (remainder filled in from reference TRBV5-6 and TRBJ2-3): DAGVTQSPTHLIKTRGQQVTLRCSPKSGHDTVSWYQQALGQGPQFIFQYYEEEERQRGNFPDRFSGHQFPNYSSELNVNALLLGDSALYLCASSLDSPNTQYFGPGTRLTVL.

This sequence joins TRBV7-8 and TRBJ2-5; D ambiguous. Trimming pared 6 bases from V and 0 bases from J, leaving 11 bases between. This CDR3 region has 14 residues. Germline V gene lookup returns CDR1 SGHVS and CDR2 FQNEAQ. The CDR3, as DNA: TGTGCCAGCAGTCACGGGCAGAACCAAGAGACCCAGTACTTC. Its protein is CASSHGQNQETQYF. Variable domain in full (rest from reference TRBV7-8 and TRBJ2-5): GAGVSQSPRYKVAKRGQDVALRCDPISGHVSLFWYQQALGQGPEFLTYFQNEAQLDKSGLPSDRFFAERPEGSVSTLKIQRTQQEDSAVYLCASSHGQNQETQYFGPGTRLLVL.